A single sample is the source of the 4 T cell receptor beta chains below, sequenced in a study of CD8+ T cells in alopecia areata. Treatment noted: oral pan-JAK inhibitor, 5-10 mg twice daily. Following extraction, RNA underwent reverse transcription to cDNA, which served as the sequencing template. Sequenced by immunoSEQ multiplex PCR; TCRdb stores in-frame clones only, minus some. This sample has 190,000 or so clones; roughly 50% occur once, and the top ten carry roughly an eighth. The material sequenced was CD8+ T cells sorted from blood, taken at week 24, from a patient treated with tofacitinib. The source of these receptors is a human donor with alopecia areata.

The genes are TRBV5-6 and TRBJ1-1, with 12 bases fitting TRBD1. Losses at the gene ends were 2 bases for V and 5 bases for J; bases not matched to a gene: 4. This CDR3 has 15 residues. Looked up from germline, CDR1 is SGHDT and CDR2 is YYEEEE. The CDR3 DNA sequence: TGTGCCAGCAGCTTCGGGACAGGGGGCTATACTGAAGCTTTCTTT. Amino acid sequence: CASSFGTGGYTEAFF.

The chain couples TRBV7-8 to TRBJ2-7; unclear D gene. This CDR3 is 13 amino acids long. CDR1 and CDR2 (germline): SGHVS, FQNEAQ. Deletions cut 5 bases from V and 4 bases from J, with 12 bases between. CDR3 region: CASSPGRRYEQYF. CDR3 nucleotide sequence: TGTGCCAGCAGCCCCGGACGTCGGTACGAGCAGTACTTC.

In its sample, this clone was seen a few times. The chain joins TRBV27 to TRBJ2-5; D is uncertain. The V end lost 6 bases, the J end lost 6 bases, and 5 bases lay between the germline ends. The CDR3 runs to 10 residues. CDR1 and CDR2 from the germline V gene are MNHEY and SMNVEV (reference sequence). CDR3 loop: CASRGKTQYF. CDR3 nucleotide sequence: TGTGCCAGCAGGGGCAAGACCCAGTACTTC.

In its sample, this clone was seen a few times. This chain joins TRBV29-1 and TRBJ2-5, with D perhaps matching TRBD2 (5 bases). The CDR3 has 13 amino acids. The V end was cut by 6 bases, the J end by 5 bases, with 16 bases between. Germline CDR1 is SQVTM and CDR2 is ANQGSEA. The CDR3 nucleotides are TGCAGCGTCCCTCGGGGAGCCTGGGAGACCCAGTACTTC. Translation: CSVPRGAWETQYF.